This T cell receptor (beta chain) originates from a study of cytomegalovirus exposure and HLA in healthy donors. Whole-study results and caveats: Cytomegalovirus status was reportedly diagnosed by the classifier with high specificity and sensitivity.

Note on this clone: Its specificity is unknown.

Measured with immunoSEQ multiplex PCR; TCRdb has only the in-frame clones, and not every one. The sample consists of around 300,000 clones, around 90% of them appearing once. The CDR3 sequence is 15 residues long. V lost 5 bases to trimming and J lost 3 bases; unmatched junction nucleotides: 7. Germline loops: CDR1 SGHTA, CDR2 FQGTGA. Sequenced: PBMCs. This TCR was recovered from a woman in her twenties or thirties in good health and CMV-seropositive. The chain joins TRBV7-3 to TRBJ2-7; 10 positions agree with TRBD1. CDR3 sequence (DNA): TGTGCCAGCAGCGAAGCCGGGACAGGGGTCTACGAGCAGTACTTC. Protein: CASSEAGTGVYEQYF.